Each of the 19 T cell receptor beta chains below was sequenced from the same sample in a study of blood T cells in healthy people across ages. Then a second PCR, running about 6 to 12 cycles, was carried out with a sample-barcoded 5' primer and a J-beta primer mix. Via MiXCR, TCRdb re-called the 5' RACE reads, giving one row per CDR3 protein. Of 600,000 or so distinct CDR3 sequences in the sample, approximately 30% were seen once. Material for sequencing was blood. The receptors derive from a woman older than 75 in good health.

Concerning this clonotype: The germline gene is not matched at one end of the junction; a read error may be the cause. The gene calls are TRBV6-5 and TRBJ2-2; possible D gene TRBD1, 6 bases. CDR3 length: 16 amino acids. The germline V gene has CDR1 MNHEY and CDR2 SVGAGI. The CDR3 is CASRQNGQPNTGERFF. The CDR3 DNA follows: TGTGCCAGCAGACAAAACGGACAGCCGAACACCGGGGAGCGGTTTTTT.

This clonotype came up many times. The V call is TRBV9, the J call TRBJ2-5; the match to TRBD1 covers 7 bases. Germline-derived CDR1 and CDR2 are SGDLS and YYNGEE. This CDR3 has 15 residues. After removal of 0 bases from V and 2 bases from J, the junction contained 4 bases not matched to a gene. CDR3 nucleotide sequence: TGTGCCAGCAGCGTAGCGACAGGGTGGCAAGAGACCCAGTACTTC. Its protein is CASSVATGWQETQYF.

This clonotype was seen ten or more times. The V call is TRBV12-3 or TRBV12-4, the J call TRBJ1-5; D is uncertain. The CDR3 is made up of 14 amino acids. V lost 3 bases to trimming and J lost 2 bases, with 8 bases between them. The CDR3 region is CASSFRTGNQPQHF. In DNA form, the CDR3 reads TGTGCCAGCAGTTTTAGAACCGGCAATCAGCCCCAGCATTTT.

V and J are TRBV5-5 and TRBJ1-1, with TRBD1 matching 7 bases. The germline V gene encodes CDR1 SGHKS and CDR2 YYEKEE (reference sequence). The CDR3 consists of 14 residues. Trimming cost V 0 bases and J 5 bases; bases outside gene matches: 4. The CDR3 here is CASSLGQGWTEAFF. The CDR3 DNA is TGTGCCAGCAGCTTGGGACAGGGATGGACTGAAGCTTTCTTT.

This clonotype has more than one count but fewer than ten. A read error may explain this, as a much larger clone is one base away. The chain links TRBV5-1 to TRBJ2-5; TRBD1 aligns across 7 bases. The assigned J gene may be wrong: the sequence end matches TRBJ2-7 better. This CDR3 has 14 amino acids. Germline lookup yields CDR1 SGHRS and CDR2 YFSETQ. The CDR3 region has the DNA TGCGCCAGCAGCCTCCAGGGGGTTTGTGACGAGCAGTACTTC. Translation gives CASSLQGVCDEQYF.

This clonotype was counted at least ten times. This chain connects TRBV20-1 to TRBJ2-1; the D gene is possibly TRBD2 (5 bases). Germline assignment: CDR1 DFQATT and CDR2 SNEGSKA (reference sequence). V was cut by 5 bases and J by 0 bases, with 11 bases left in between. This CDR3 is 14 amino acids long. The CDR3 here is CSAPELVSYNEQFF. In nucleotides, the CDR3 is TGCAGTGCTCCCGAACTAGTCTCCTACAATGAGCAGTTCTTC.

Many counts were recorded for this clonotype. This chain uses TRBV5-1 with TRBJ1-2; a weak D match, TRBD1 (6 bases). This CDR3 spans 13 amino acids. Looked up from germline, CDR1 is SGHRS and CDR2 is YFSETQ. Trimming pared 0 bases from V and 8 bases from J, leaving 11 bases between. CDR3 sequence reads: CASSLEGETGYTF. The CDR3 region has the DNA TGCGCCAGCAGCTTGGAGGGGGAGACAGGCTACACCTTC.

Many counts were recorded for this clonotype. V is TRBV4-3 and J is TRBJ1-5, with TRBD1 as a possible D gene (5 bases). Trimming pared 0 bases from V and 11 bases from J, leaving 14 bases between. This CDR3 comprises 14 residues. Germline values: CDR1 LGHNA, CDR2 YSLEER. In DNA, the CDR3 is TGCGCCAGCAGCCAAGATTACCAGGGCAGGGCCCAGCATTTT. As protein: CASSQDYQGRAQHF.

The rearrangement joins TRBV19 to TRBJ1-1, with TRBD1 identical over 7 bases. After removal of 6 bases from V and 1 base from J, the junction contained 8 bases not matched to a gene. This CDR3 comprises 15 residues. In germline, CDR1 is LNHDA, CDR2 SQIVND (reference sequence). DNA for the CDR3: TGTGCCAGTAGCTCTTTGTCAGGGGGGAACACTGAAGCTTTCTTT. Residues: CASSSLSGGNTEAFF. Using reference TRBV19 and TRBJ1-1 for the parts outside the CDR3, the full variable domain is DGGITQSPKYLFRKEGQNVTLSCEQNLNHDAMYWYRQDPGQGLRLIYYSQIVNDFQKGDIAEGYSVSREKKESFPLTVTSAQKNPTAFYLCASSSLSGGNTEAFFGQGTRLTVV.

The sample holds many counts of this clonotype. This sequence joins TRBV7-9 and TRBJ2-5; possibly TRBD2 for D (5 bases). Per germline, CDR1 SEHNR and CDR2 FQNEAQ (reference sequence). CDR3 length: 12 amino acids. The ends were cut back, 8 bases at V and 6 bases at J, with 13 bases in the middle. The chain's CDR3 is CASGLGGQTQYF. The CDR3, as DNA: TGTGCCAGCGGATTAGGAGGACAGACCCAGTACTTC. The entire variable domain, with the rest obtained from reference TRBV7-9 and TRBJ2-5, is as follows: DTGVSQNPRHKITKRGQNVTFRCDPISEHNRLYWYRQTLGQGPEFLTYFQNEAQLEKSRLLSDRFSAERPKGSFSTLEIQRTEQGDSAMYLCASGLGGQTQYFGPGTRLLVL.

The chain couples TRBV29-1 to TRBJ1-2; D not resolved. V lost 0 bases to trimming and J lost 4 bases, with 6 bases between them. Germline V gene lookup returns CDR1 SQVTM and CDR2 ANQGSEA. The CDR3 runs 12 residues. This chain's CDR3 is CSVEEGSYGYTF. CDR3 DNA: TGCAGCGTTGAAGAGGGGAGCTATGGCTACACCTTC.

The chain couples TRBV11-2 to TRBJ2-6; D ambiguous. V was cut by 3 bases and J by 0 bases, with 12 bases left in between. The CDR3 has 17 amino acids. Germline loops: CDR1 SGHAT, CDR2 FQNNGV. The CDR3 bases are TGTGCCAGCAGCTTCCGGGCCCAAAGCTCTGGGGCCAACGTCCTGACTTTC. Its protein product is CASSFRAQSSGANVLTF.

The chain carries TRBV3-1 and TRBJ2-2; D is possibly TRBD2 (5 bases). V gave up 6 bases and J gave up 4 bases, with 15 bases separating them. There are 15 residues in the CDR3. Germline lookup yields CDR1 LGHDT and CDR2 YNNKEL (reference sequence). CDR3 protein: CASRDYGISTGELFF. The CDR3 nucleotides read TGTGCCAGCAGAGACTACGGCATCTCCACCGGGGAGCTGTTTTTT.

This clonotype was observed many times. The J gene is TRBJ1-1, the V gene TRBV12-3 or TRBV12-4; D not resolved. This CDR3 comprises 13 residues. With 5 bases removed from V and 6 bases from J, the gap between germline ends came to 13 bases. The CDR3, as DNA: TGTGCCAGCAGTCTTACCCGGGTCTCTGAAGCTTTCTTT. Its protein product is CASSLTRVSEAFF.

This clonotype showed up just a few times. The chain recombines TRBV7-2 with TRBJ2-5, with D maybe TRBD2 (5 bases). In germline, CDR1 is SGHTA, CDR2 FQGNSA. V lost 1 base, J lost 11 bases, and 17 bases lay in between. The CDR3 consists of 14 residues. The CDR3 region is CASSLGSLVGEQYF. CDR3 nucleotide sequence: TGTGCCAGCAGCTTAGGGAGTTTGGTCGGGGAGCAGTACTTC.

Worth noting for this clonotype: This sequence may be a read error, since a much larger clone differs from it by one base. J is TRBJ2-4 and V is TRBV5-5; D is perhaps TRBD1 (6 bases). The J call may not be correct, given that the DNA end is closer to TRBJ2-7. Germline CDR1 is SGHKS and CDR2 is YYEKEE (reference sequence). The CDR3 runs to 15 residues. The CDR3 DNA reads TGTGCCAGCAGCTTGGGGGACACCCAGCCCTACGAGCAGTACTTC. It specifies CASSLGDTQPYEQYF.

In this sample, this clonotype turned up once. A single base separates this from a much larger clone, so it may be a read error. The chain employs TRBV6-6 and TRBJ1-4; D might be TRBD1 (6 bases). The CDR3 is 14 amino acids. Trimming cost V 5 bases and J 8 bases, with 15 bases left between them. Germline V lookup: CDR1 MNHNY, CDR2 SVGAGI (reference sequence). Written as DNA, the CDR3 is TGTGCCAGCAGTCACCAGGGGAGGGACGAAAAACTGTTTTTT. Translation gives CASSHQGRDEKLFF.

A word on this clonotype: A junction boundary mismatches the germline segment, possibly from a read error. This chain links TRBV7-2 with TRBJ1-6, with TRBD1 identical over 10 bases. The CDR3 is 13 residues long. The germline gives CDR1 SGHTA, CDR2 FQGNSA. CDR3 sequence: CASKGQGNSPPHF. For the CDR3, the DNA is TGTGCCAGCAAGGGACAGGGGAATTCACCCCCCCACTTT.

This clonotype was picked up many times. The J gene is TRBJ2-7, the V gene TRBV7-9; D remains unclear. CDR1 is SEHNR and CDR2 is FQNEAQ in the germline V gene (reference sequence). Trimming cost V 6 bases and J 3 bases, with 12 bases left between them. CDR3 length: 13 amino acids. In DNA form, the CDR3 reads TGTGCCAGCAGTTTGGACGGATTCTACGAGCAGTACTTC. Amino acids: CASSLDGFYEQYF. The complete variable domain, with remaining parts taken from reference TRBV7-9 and TRBJ2-7, reads DTGVSQNPRHKITKRGQNVTFRCDPISEHNRLYWYRQTLGQGPEFLTYFQNEAQLEKSRLLSDRFSAERPKGSFSTLEIQRTEQGDSAMYLCASSLDGFYEQYFGPGTRLTVT.